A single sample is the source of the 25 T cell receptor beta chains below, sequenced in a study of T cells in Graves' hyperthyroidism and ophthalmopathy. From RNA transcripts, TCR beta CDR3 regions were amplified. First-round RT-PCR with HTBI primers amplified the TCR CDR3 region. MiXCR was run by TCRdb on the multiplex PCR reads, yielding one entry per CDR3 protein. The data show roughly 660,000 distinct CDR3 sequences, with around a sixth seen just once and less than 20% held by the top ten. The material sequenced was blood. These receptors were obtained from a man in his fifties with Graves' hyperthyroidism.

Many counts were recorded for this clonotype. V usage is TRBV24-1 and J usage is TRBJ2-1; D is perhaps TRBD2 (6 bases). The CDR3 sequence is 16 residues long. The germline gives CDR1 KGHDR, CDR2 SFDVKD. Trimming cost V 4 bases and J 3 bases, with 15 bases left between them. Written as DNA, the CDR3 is TGTGCCACCAGTGACGCCTCTAGCGTACGCTACAATGAGCAGTTCTTC. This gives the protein CATSDASSVRYNEQFF.

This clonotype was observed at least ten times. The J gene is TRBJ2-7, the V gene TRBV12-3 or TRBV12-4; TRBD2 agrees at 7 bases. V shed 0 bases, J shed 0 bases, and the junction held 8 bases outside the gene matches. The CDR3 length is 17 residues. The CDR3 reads CASSLAGVIAGSYEQYF. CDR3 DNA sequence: TGTGCCAGCAGTTTAGCGGGGGTTATAGCGGGCTCCTACGAGCAGTACTTC.

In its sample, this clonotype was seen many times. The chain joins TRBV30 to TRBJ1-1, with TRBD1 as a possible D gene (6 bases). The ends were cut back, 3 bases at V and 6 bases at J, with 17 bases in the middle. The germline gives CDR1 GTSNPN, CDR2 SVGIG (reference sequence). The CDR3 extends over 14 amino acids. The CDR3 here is CAWSVFGRGPEAFF. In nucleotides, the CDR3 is TGTGCCTGGAGCGTGTTCGGCAGGGGCCCTGAAGCTTTCTTT.

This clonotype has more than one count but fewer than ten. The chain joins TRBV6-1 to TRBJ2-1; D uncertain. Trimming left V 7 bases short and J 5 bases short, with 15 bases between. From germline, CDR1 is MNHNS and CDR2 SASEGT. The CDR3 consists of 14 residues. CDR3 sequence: CASKWFQSDNEQFF. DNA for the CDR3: TGTGCCAGCAAGTGGTTCCAGTCAGACAATGAGCAGTTCTTC.

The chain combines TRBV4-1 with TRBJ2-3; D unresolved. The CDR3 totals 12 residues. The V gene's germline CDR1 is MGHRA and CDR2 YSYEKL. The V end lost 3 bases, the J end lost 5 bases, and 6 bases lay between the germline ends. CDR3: CASSHLRDTQYF. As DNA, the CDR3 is TGCGCCAGCAGCCACCTTCGAGATACGCAGTATTTT.

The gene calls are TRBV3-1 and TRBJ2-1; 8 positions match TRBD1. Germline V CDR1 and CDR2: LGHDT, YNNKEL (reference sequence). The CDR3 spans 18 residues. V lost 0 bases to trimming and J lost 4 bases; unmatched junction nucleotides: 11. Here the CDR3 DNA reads TGTGCCAGCAGCCAAGAGGTGGCGGGCAGGGGGCCGTACAATGAGCAGTTCTTC. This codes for CASSQEVAGRGPYNEQFF.

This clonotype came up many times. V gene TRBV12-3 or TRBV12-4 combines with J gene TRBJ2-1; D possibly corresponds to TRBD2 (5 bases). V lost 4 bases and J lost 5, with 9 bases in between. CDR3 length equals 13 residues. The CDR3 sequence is CASSSPGNNEQFF. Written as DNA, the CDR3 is TGTGCCAGCAGTTCTCCGGGGAACAATGAGCAGTTCTTC.

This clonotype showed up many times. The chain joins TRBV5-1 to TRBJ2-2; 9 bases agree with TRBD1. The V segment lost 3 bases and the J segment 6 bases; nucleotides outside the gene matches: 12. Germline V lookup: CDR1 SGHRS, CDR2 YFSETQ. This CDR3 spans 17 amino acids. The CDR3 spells CASSSVTGGSGSGELFF. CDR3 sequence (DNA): TGCGCCAGCAGCTCCGTTACAGGGGGCTCAGGATCCGGGGAGCTGTTTTTT. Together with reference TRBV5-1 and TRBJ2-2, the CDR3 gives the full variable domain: KAGVTQTPRYLIKTRGQQVTLSCSPISGHRSVSWYQQTPGQGLQFLFEYFSETQRNKGNFPGRFSGRQFSNSRSEMNVSTLELGDSALYLCASSSVTGGSGSGELFFGEGSRLTVL.

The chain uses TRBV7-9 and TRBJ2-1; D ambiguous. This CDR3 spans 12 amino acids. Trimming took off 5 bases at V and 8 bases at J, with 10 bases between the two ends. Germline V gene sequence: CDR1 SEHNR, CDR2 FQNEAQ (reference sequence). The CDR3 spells CASSRAVDEQFF. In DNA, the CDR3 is TGTGCCAGCAGCCGGGCTGTCGATGAGCAGTTCTTC.

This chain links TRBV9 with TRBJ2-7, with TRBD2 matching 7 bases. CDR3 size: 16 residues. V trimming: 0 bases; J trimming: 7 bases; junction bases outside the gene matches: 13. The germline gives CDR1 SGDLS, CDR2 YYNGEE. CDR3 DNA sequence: TGTGCCAGCAGCGTAGCGGCTAGCGGAGCGCTAGGGGAGCAGTACTTC. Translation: CASSVAASGALGEQYF. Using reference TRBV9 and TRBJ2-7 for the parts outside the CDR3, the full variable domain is DSGVTQTPKHLITATGQRVTLRCSPRSGDLSVYWYQQSLDQGLQFLIQYYNGEERAKGNILERFSAQQFPDLHSELNLSSLELGDSALYFCASSVAASGALGEQYFGPGTRLTVT.

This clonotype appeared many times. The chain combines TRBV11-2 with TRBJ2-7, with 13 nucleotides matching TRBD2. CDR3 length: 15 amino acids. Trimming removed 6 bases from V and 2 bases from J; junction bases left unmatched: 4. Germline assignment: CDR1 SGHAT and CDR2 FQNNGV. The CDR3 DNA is TGTGCCAGCAGGGGCACTAGCGGGAGGGCCTACGAGCAGTACTTC. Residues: CASRGTSGRAYEQYF.

The CDR3 protein is CASSLVVEQYF. DNA of the CDR3: TGCGCCAGCAGCTTGGTGGTAGAGCAGTACTTC. The gene calls are TRBV5-1 and TRBJ2-7; D is uncertain. Trimming took 0 bases from V and 7 from J, leaving 5 bases between them. The CDR3 totals 11 residues. Germline V lookup: CDR1 SGHRS, CDR2 YFSETQ.

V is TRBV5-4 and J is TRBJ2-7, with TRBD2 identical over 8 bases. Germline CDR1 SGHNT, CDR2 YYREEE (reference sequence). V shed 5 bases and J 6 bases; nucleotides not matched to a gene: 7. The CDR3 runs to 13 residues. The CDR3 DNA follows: TGTGCCAGCAGAGCGGGAGAGGCACGCGAGCAGTACTTC. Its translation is CASRAGEAREQYF.

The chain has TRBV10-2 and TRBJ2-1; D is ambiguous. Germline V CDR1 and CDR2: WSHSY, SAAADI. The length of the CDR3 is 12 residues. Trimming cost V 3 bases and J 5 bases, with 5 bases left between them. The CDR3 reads CASSEGDNEQFF. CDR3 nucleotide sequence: TGCGCCAGCAGTGAAGGAGACAATGAGCAGTTCTTC.

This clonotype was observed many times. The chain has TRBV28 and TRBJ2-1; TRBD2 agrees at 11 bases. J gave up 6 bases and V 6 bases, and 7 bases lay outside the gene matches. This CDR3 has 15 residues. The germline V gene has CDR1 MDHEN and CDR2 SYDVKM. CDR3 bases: TGTGCCAGCAGCCTTACTAGCGGGAGTTCCAATGAGCAGTTCTTC. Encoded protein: CASSLTSGSSNEQFF.

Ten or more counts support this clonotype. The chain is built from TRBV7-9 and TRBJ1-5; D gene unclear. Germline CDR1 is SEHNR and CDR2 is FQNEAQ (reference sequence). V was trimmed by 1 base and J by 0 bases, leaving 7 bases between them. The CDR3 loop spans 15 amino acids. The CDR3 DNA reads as TGTGCCAGCAGCTTAGGTTTCGGTAGCAATCAGCCCCAGCATTTT. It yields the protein CASSLGFGSNQPQHF.

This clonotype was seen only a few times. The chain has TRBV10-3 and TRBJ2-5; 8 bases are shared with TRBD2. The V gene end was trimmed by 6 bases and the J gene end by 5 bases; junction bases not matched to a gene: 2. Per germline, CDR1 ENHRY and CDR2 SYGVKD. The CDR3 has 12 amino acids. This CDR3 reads CAISKREETQYF. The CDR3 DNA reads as TGTGCCATCAGCAAGCGGGAGGAGACCCAGTACTTC.

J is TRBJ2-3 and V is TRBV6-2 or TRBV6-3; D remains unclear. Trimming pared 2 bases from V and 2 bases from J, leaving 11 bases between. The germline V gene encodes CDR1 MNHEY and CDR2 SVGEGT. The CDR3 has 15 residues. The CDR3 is CASSYAHTITDTQYF. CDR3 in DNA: TGTGCCAGCAGTTACGCCCATACTATCACAGATACGCAGTATTTT.

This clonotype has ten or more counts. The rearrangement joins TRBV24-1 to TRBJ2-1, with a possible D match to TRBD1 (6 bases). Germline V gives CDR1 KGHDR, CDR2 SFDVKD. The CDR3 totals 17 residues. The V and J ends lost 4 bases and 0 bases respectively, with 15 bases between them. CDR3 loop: CATSDPGQSSSYNEQFF. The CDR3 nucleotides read TGTGCCACCAGTGACCCGGGACAATCGAGCTCCTACAATGAGCAGTTCTTC.

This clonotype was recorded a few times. The CDR3 nucleotides read TGTGCCATCAGTGGTGGTGGGGCAACTAATGAAAAACTGTTTTTT. As protein: CAISGGGATNEKLFF. The chain joins TRBV10-3 to TRBJ1-4; the D is unclear. Germline V lookup: CDR1 ENHRY, CDR2 SYGVKD. Trimming shortened V by 4 bases and J by 0 bases, and 9 bases separated the two germline ends. The CDR3 has 15 amino acids.

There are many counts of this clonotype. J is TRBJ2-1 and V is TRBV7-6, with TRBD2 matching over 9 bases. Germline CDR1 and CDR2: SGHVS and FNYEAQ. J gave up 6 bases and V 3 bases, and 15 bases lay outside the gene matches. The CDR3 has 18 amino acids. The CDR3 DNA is TGTGCCAGCAGCTTGGCAGGGGTAAGCGGGAGGCGCGTCAATGAGCAGTTCTTC. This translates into CASSLAGVSGRRVNEQFF.

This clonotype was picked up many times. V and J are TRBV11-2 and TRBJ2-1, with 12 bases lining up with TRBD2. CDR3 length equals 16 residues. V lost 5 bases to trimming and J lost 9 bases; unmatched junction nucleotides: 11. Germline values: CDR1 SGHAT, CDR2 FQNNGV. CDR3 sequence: CASSRLAGGRLPEQFF. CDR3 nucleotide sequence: TGTGCCAGCAGCCGGCTAGCGGGAGGGCGCCTTCCTGAGCAGTTCTTC.

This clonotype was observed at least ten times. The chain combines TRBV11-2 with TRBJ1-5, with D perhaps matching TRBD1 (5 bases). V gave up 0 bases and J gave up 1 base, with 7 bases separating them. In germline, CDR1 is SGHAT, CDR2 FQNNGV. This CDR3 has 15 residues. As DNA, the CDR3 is TGTGCCAGCAGCTTAGAAGGGGTGAGCAATCAGCCCCAGCATTTT. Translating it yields CASSLEGVSNQPQHF.

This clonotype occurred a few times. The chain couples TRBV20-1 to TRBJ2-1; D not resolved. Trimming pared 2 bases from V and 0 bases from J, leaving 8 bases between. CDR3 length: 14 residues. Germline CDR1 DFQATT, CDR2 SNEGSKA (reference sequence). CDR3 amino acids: CSARSLYSYNEQFF. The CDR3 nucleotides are TGCAGTGCTAGATCACTGTACTCCTACAATGAGCAGTTCTTC.

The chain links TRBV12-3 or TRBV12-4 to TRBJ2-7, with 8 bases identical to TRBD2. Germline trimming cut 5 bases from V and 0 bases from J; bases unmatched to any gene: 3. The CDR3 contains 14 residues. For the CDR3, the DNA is TGTGCCAGCAGTCGGACTAGCAACTCCTACGAGCAGTACTTC. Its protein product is CASSRTSNSYEQYF.